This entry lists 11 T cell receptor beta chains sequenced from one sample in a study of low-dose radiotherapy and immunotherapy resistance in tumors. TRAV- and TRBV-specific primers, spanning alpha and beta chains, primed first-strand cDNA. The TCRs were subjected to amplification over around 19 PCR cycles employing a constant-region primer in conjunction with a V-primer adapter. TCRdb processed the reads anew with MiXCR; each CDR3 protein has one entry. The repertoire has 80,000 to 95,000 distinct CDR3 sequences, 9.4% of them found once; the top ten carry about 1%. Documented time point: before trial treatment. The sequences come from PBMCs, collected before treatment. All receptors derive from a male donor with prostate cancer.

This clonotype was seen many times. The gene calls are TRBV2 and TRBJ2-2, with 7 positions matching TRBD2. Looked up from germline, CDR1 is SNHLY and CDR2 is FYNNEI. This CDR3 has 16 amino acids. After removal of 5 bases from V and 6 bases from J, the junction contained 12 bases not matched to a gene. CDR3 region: CASSPSGLPSAGELFF. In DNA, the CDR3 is TGTGCCAGCAGTCCTTCGGGACTACCTTCCGCCGGGGAGCTGTTTTTT. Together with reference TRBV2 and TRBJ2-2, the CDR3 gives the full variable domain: EPEVTQTPSHQVTQMGQEVILRCVPISNHLYFYWYRQILGQKVEFLVSFYNNEISEKSEIFDDQFSVERPDGSNFTLKIRSTKLEDSAMYFCASSPSGLPSAGELFFGEGSRLTVL.

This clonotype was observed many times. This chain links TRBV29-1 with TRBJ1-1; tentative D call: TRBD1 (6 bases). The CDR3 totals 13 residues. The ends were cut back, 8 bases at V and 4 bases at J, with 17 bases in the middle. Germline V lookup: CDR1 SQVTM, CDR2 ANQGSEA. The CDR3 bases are TGCAGCCCCATCCCCCAGGGGTCCACTGAAGCTTTCTTT. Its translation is CSPIPQGSTEAFF.

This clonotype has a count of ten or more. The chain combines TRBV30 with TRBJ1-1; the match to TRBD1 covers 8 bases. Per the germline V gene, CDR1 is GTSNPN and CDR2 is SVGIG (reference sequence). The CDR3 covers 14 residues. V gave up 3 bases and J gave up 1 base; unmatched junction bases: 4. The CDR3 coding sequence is TGTGCCTGGAGCAAGGGACAGGCGAACACTGAAGCTTTCTTT. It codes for CAWSKGQANTEAFF. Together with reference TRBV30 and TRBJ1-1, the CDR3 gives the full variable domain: SQTIHQWPATLVQPVGSPLSLECTVEGTSNPNLYWYRQAAGRGLQLLFYSVGIGQISSEVPQNLSASRPQDRQFILSSKKLLLSDSGFYLCAWSKGQANTEAFFGQGTRLTVV.

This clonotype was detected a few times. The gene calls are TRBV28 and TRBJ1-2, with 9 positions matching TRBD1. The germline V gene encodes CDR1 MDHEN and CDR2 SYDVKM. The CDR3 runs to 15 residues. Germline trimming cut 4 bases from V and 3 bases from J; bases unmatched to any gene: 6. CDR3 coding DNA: TGTGCCAGCAGTTCTACAGGGGGCAACGACTATGGCTACACCTTC. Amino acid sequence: CASSSTGGNDYGYTF.

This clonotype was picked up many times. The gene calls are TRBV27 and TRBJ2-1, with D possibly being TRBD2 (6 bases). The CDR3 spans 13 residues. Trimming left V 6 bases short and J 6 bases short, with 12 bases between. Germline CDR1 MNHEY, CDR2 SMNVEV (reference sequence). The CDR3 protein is CASRIWGGNEQFF. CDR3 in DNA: TGTGCCAGCAGGATATGGGGAGGCAATGAGCAGTTCTTC.

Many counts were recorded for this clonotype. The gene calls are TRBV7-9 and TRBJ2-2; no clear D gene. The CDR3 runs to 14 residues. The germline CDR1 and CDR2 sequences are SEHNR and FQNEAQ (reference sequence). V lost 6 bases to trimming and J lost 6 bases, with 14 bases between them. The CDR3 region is CASRSSHGPGELFF. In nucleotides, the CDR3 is TGTGCCAGCAGATCTTCCCATGGGCCCGGGGAGCTGTTTTTT.

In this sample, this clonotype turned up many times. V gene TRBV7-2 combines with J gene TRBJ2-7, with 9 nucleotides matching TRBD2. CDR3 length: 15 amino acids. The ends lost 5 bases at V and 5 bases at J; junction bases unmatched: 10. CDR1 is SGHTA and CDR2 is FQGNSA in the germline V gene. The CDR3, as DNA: TGTGCCAGCAGCCCAACGTTAGCGGGAGCCCACGAGCAGTACTTC. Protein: CASSPTLAGAHEQYF.

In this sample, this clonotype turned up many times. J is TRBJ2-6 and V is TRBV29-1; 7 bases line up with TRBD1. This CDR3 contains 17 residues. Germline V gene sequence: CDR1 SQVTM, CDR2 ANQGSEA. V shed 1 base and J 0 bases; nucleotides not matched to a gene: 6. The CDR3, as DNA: TGCAGCGTTGAAGGTTGGGACAGAAGCTCTGGGGCCAACGTCCTGACTTTC. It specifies CSVEGWDRSSGANVLTF.

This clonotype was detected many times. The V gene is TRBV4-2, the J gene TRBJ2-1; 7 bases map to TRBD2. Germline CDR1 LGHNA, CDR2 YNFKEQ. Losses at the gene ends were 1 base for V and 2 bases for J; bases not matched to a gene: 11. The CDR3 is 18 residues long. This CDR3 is CASSQGAGASRTYNEQFF. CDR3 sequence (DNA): TGTGCCAGCAGCCAAGGTGCGGGAGCGAGCAGAACCTACAATGAGCAGTTCTTC.

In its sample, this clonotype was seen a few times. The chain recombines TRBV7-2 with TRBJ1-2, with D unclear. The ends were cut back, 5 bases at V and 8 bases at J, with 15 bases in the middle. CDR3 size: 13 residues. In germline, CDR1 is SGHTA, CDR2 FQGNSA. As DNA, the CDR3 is TGTGCCAGCAGCCCCGGCCCCGTGGTGGGCTACACCTTC. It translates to CASSPGPVVGYTF.

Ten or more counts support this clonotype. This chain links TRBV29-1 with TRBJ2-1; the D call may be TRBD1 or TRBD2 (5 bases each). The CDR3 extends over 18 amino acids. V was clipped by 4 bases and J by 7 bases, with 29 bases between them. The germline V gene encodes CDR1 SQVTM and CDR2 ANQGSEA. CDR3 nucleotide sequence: TGCAGCGTTGTTGCAGGTGGGGGTCGGTCGGGTCCTCGGAATGAGCAGTTCTTC. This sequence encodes CSVVAGGGRSGPRNEQFF.